This is a list of T cell receptor beta chains from one sample in a study of shared clonotypes between healthy human individuals. Profiling relied on immunoSEQ multiplex PCR, and the TCRdb table lists in-frame clones only, not all of them. This sample has approximately 1.4 million clones; approximately 98% occur once, and the top ten carry roughly 0.45%. Sample: naive CD4+ T cells sorted from blood. The receptor set was obtained from a man aged 25 to 45 in good health. Each CDR3 is given with its conserved first and last residue. A D gene is named only where the DNA matches it firmly. Clone size is given for some rows only: seen once, a few or many times, or a class if the clone is expanded.

-	TRBV29-1	TRBD2	TRBJ2-1	TGCAGCGTTGAGGAGGGACTAGCTTACAATGAGCAGTTCTTC	CSVEEGLAYNEQFF
-	TRBV11-2	-	TRBJ2-2	TGTGCCAGCAGCTTAGTTTTGGGTGGACTGGCGAACACCGGGGAGCTGTTTTTT	CASSLVLGGLANTGELFF
-	TRBV6-6	-	TRBJ1-1	TGTGCCAGCAGCTCCACAGGGTTTAACACTGAAGCTTTCTTT	CASSSTGFNTEAFF
-	TRBV28	TRBD2	TRBJ2-1	TGTGCCAGCAGGGGTAGCGGGAGACCCTACAATGAGCAGTTCTTC	CASRGSGRPYNEQFF
-	TRBV14	TRBD1	TRBJ2-7	TGTGCCAGCAGCCTAAGGACAGGGGGTATCCTACCCTACGAGCAGTACTTC	CASSLRTGGILPYEQYF
-	TRBV4-1	TRBD1	TRBJ1-5	TGCGCCAGCAGCCAATTCTGGGACAGCGGGAATCAGCCCCAGCATTTT	CASSQFWDSGNQPQHF
-	TRBV29-1	-	TRBJ2-1	TGCAGCGTTACTATACGACTAGTATGGGAGCAGTTCTTC	CSVTIRLVWEQFF
-	TRBV7-2	-	TRBJ2-3	TGTGCCAGCAGCTTAGCGGGGGGTCCCACAGATACGCAGTATTTT	CASSLAGGPTDTQYF
once	TRBV7-2	-	TRBJ1-2	TGTGCCAGCAGCTTAGCTAGCGGCCAGAACTATGGCTACACCTTC	CASSLASGQNYGYTF
-	TRBV5-6	-	TRBJ2-1	TGTGCCAGCAGCTTGCTGGAGGGGGTCAATGAGCAGTTCTTC	CASSLLEGVNEQFF
-	TRBV30	TRBD2	TRBJ2-5	TGTGCCTGGAGTAAAGCGGGAGCACAGGAGACCCAGTACTTC	CAWSKAGAQETQYF
-	TRBV6-6	-	TRBJ1-5	TGTGCCAGCAGGGGCAGTTACAATCAGCCCCAGCATTTT	CASRGSYNQPQHF
-	TRBV6-6	-	TRBJ2-6	TGTGCCAGCAGTACGTTACGAGCTGGGGCCAACGTCCTGACTTTC	CASSTLRAGANVLTF
-	TRBV7-9	-	TRBJ2-2	TGTGCCAGCAGCCCCCCATCCAGAGTCGCGAACACCGGGGAGCTGTTTTTT	CASSPPSRVANTGELFF
-	TRBV2	-	TRBJ2-7	TGTGCCAGCAGTGTGGGGGGGCTCTACGAGCAGTACTTC	CASSVGGLYEQYF
-	TRBV6-5	-	TRBJ1-1	TGTGCCAGCAGTAACACTCCCATGGCGGACGCTGAAGCTTTCTTT	CASSNTPMADAEAFF
once	TRBV5-8	-	TRBJ1-5	TGTGCCAGCAGCTTCGGGAACCCTCAGCCCCAGCATTTT	CASSFGNPQPQHF
-	TRBV7-9	-	TRBJ1-2	TGTGCCAGCAGCTCCCAGGAGGAAGCGGATGGCTACACCTTC	CASSSQEEADGYTF
once	TRBV7-3	TRBD2	TRBJ2-1	TGTGCCAGCAGCTTTGGGACTAACTACAATGAGCAGTTCTTC	CASSFGTNYNEQFF
-	TRBV28	-	TRBJ2-6	TGTGCCAGCAGAAAAGGGGGGGCTAGACAGGGGCCCTCTGGGGCCAACGTCCTGACTTTC	CASRKGGARQGPSGANVLTF
-	TRBV6-1	-	TRBJ1-1	TGTGCCAGCAGTGGCTACAGTACTACAGTAGGCACTGAAGCTTTCTTT	CASSGYSTTVGTEAFF
-	TRBV2	-	TRBJ1-1	TGTGCCAGCAGTGAAACGAACACTGAAGCTTTCTTT	CASSETNTEAFF